These 21 T cell receptor beta chains came from one sample sequenced in a study of control samples from healthy donors and cancer patients (dated by TCRdb to 2018 to 2020). Library creation used the immunoSEQ multiplex PCR assay. TCRdb carries this immuneACCESS record with in-frame sequences only. Its versions omit some clonotypes, under half of them owing to an unresolved V gene in the studies checked, with the rest unexplained. In this sample the table shows 10,000 to 15,000 clones, over 75% of which occur a single time. Jointly, the top ten make up about 3% of the sample. The sample taken for sequencing was formalin-fixed, paraffin-embedded tissue. The receptors were gathered from a male donor with melanoma.

The count of this clone is one. CDR3 sequence (DNA): TGCAGCGGGGATGGGGAGACCCAGTACTTC. As protein: CSGDGETQYF. The chain recombines TRBV29-1 with TRBJ2-5; no clear D gene. CDR3 length: 10 amino acids. Trimming pared 7 bases from V and 5 bases from J, leaving 8 bases between. Germline loops: CDR1 SQVTM, CDR2 ANQGSEA.

The rearrangement links TRBV9 to TRBJ1-1; no definite D call. V gave up 0 bases and J gave up 7 bases, with 13 bases separating them. Germline-derived CDR1 and CDR2 are SGDLS and YYNGEE. The CDR3 runs 14 residues. The CDR3 DNA follows: TGTGCCAGCAGCGTAGTCGGCAGCTGGCATGAAGCTTTCTTT. It yields the protein CASSVVGSWHEAFF.

The rearrangement links TRBV6-2 or TRBV6-3 to TRBJ2-3; weak D call: TRBD2 (6 bases). Trimming cost V 4 bases and J 1 base, with 12 bases left between them. The CDR3 covers 15 residues. Germline V gene sequence: CDR1 MNHEY, CDR2 SVGEGT. The CDR3 here is CASSSRGMGTDTQYF. The CDR3 DNA is TGTGCCAGCAGTTCCCGCGGGATGGGCACAGATACGCAGTATTTT.

This clone has a handful of counts. V is TRBV12-3 or TRBV12-4 and J is TRBJ1-3, with unresolved D. The CDR3 length is 12 residues. The germline V and J ends were trimmed by 3 bases and 8 bases, with 8 bases remaining between them. CDR3 in amino acids: CASSLFLDTIYF. CDR3 DNA sequence: TGTGCCAGCAGTTTGTTTTTAGACACCATATATTTT.

A word on this clone: A much more abundant neighbour one base away suggests this may be a read error. The chain employs TRBV11-2 and TRBJ2-7; 7 nucleotides line up with TRBD1. Germline V CDR1 and CDR2: SGHAT, FQNNGV. V gave up 3 bases and J gave up 2 bases; unmatched junction bases: 4. The CDR3 is 14 residues long. The DNA of the CDR3 is TGTGCCAGCAGCTTCACAGGGGAGACCTACGAGCAGTACGTC. This codes for CASSFTGETYEQYV.

The chain is built from TRBV19 and TRBJ2-3; D is unclear. The V gene lost 1 base and the J gene lost 4 bases, with 12 bases spanning the gap. There are 15 residues in the CDR3. CDR1 is LNHDA and CDR2 is SQIVND in the germline V gene (reference sequence). The CDR3: CASSIADLMADTQYF. The CDR3 nucleotides are TGTGCCAGTAGTATAGCCGACCTGATGGCAGATACGCAGTATTTT.

The genes are TRBV27 and TRBJ1-1, with a weak D call TRBD1 (6 bases). This CDR3 has 14 residues. V lost 6 bases to trimming and J lost 1 base, with 12 bases between them. Germline-derived CDR1 and CDR2 are MNHEY and SMNVEV (reference sequence). The CDR3 nucleotides read TGTGCCAGCAGGGGGGGACATTGGAACACTGAAGCTTTCTTT. Amino acid sequence: CASRGGHWNTEAFF.

The V gene is TRBV14, the J gene TRBJ1-2; TRBD1 aligns across 7 bases. The germline CDR1 and CDR2 sequences are SGHDN and FVKESK. With 3 bases clipped from V and 2 bases from J, the junction kept 0 bases outside the gene matches. This CDR3 has 13 amino acids. The CDR3 region has the DNA TGTGCCAGCAGCCAGGGACAGAACTATGGCTACACCTTC. Encoded protein: CASSQGQNYGYTF.

This clone was seen more than once but under ten times. CDR3 DNA sequence: TGTGCCATCTCGACAGGCCCACTAGCGGGAGTTCACAATGAGCAGTTCTTC. Encoded protein: CAISTGPLAGVHNEQFF. The V gene is TRBV19, the J gene TRBJ2-1; 11 bases map to TRBD2. The CDR3 is made up of 17 amino acids. With 10 bases clipped from V and 5 bases from J, the junction kept 16 bases outside the gene matches. CDR1 is LNHDA, CDR2 SQIVND, per germline (reference sequence).

This sequence joins TRBV3-1 (or the pseudogene TRBV3-2) and TRBJ2-4; 9 bases align to TRBD1. Germline-derived CDR1 and CDR2 are LGHDT and YNNKEL (reference sequence). This CDR3 is 15 amino acids long. V lost 5 bases to trimming and J lost 6 bases; unmatched junction nucleotides: 8. CDR3 region: CASSIQPGQGNIQYF. The CDR3 region has the DNA TGTGCCAGCAGCATCCAGCCGGGACAGGGAAACATTCAGTACTTC.

In the case of this clone: This same CDR3 is encoded by further DNA sequences in the sample. DNA for the CDR3: TGTGCCAGCAGCTTAGCGGGACAGGGGGCCAACAATGAGCAGTTCTTC. Its protein product is CASSLAGQGANNEQFF. The V gene is TRBV7-9, the J gene TRBJ2-1; 12 nucleotides align to TRBD1. Germline V gene lookup returns CDR1 SEHNR and CDR2 FQNEAQ (reference sequence). The CDR3 has 16 residues. V lost 0 bases and J lost 5; bases outside the gene matches: 2. Using reference TRBV7-9 and TRBJ2-1 for the parts outside the CDR3, the full variable domain is DTGVSQNPRHKITKRGQNVTFRCDPISEHNRLYWYRQTLGQGPEFLTYFQNEAQLEKSRLLSDRFSAERPKGSFSTLEIQRTEQGDSAMYLCASSLAGQGANNEQFFGPGTRLTVL.

This sequence joins TRBV10-3 and TRBJ1-1, with 7 nucleotides matching TRBD1. The CDR3 is made up of 13 amino acids. J lost 3 bases, V lost 7 bases, and 5 bases had no gene match. Germline V gene data show CDR1 as ENHRY and CDR2 as SYGVKD. CDR3 nucleotide sequence: TGTGCCATCACTCCCAGGGGGTACACTGAAGCTTTCTTT. This translates into CAITPRGYTEAFF.

This clone was counted once. The V call is TRBV3-1 (or the pseudogene TRBV3-2), the J call TRBJ1-4; a possible D gene is TRBD1 (6 bases). CDR3 length: 16 residues. The germline gives CDR1 LGHDT, CDR2 YNNKEL (reference sequence). Trimming took 1 base from V and 8 from J, leaving 17 bases between them. The DNA for the CDR3 is TGTGCCAGCAGCCAAGCACCGGGGGCATCGAGAGAAAAACTGTTTTTT. Its translation: CASSQAPGASREKLFF.

This clone has a handful of counts. The chain couples TRBV4-2 to TRBJ2-1; 7 bases are shared with TRBD2. The CDR3 is made up of 16 amino acids. Germline assignment: CDR1 LGHNA and CDR2 YNFKEQ. The trim removed 0 bases at V and 3 bases at J, leaving 5 bases unmatched. The CDR3 DNA sequence: TGTGCCAGCAGCCAAGAGACAGCGGGAATCTACAATGAGCAGTTCTTC. Amino acids: CASSQETAGIYNEQFF.

The V and J genes are TRBV25-1 and TRBJ2-2; 8 nucleotides align to TRBD1. J gave up 0 bases and V 5 bases, and 2 bases lay outside the gene matches. This CDR3 region has 15 residues. The germline V gene encodes CDR1 MGHDK and CDR2 SYGVNS. The CDR3 is CASSQDRANTGELFF. The CDR3 region has the DNA TGTGCCAGCAGTCAGGACAGGGCGAACACCGGGGAGCTGTTTTTT.

V and J are TRBV12-5 and TRBJ1-1; 7 nucleotides line up with TRBD1. The CDR3 is made up of 13 amino acids. Germline assignment: CDR1 LGHNT and CDR2 FRNRAP. V was pared by 5 bases and J by 4 bases, with 4 bases of the junction left unmatched. In DNA, the CDR3 is TGTGCTAGTGGTGCATACAGGGGCACTGAAGCTTTCTTT. It specifies CASGAYRGTEAFF.

J is TRBJ2-5 and V is TRBV10-3; 8 positions agree with TRBD2. Germline CDR1 is ENHRY and CDR2 is SYGVKD. Trimming at V came to 6 bases and at J to 4 bases, leaving 7 bases not matched to a gene. CDR3 length: 14 residues. CDR3 sequence reads: CAIRRAGERETQYF. For the CDR3, the DNA is TGTGCCATCAGGAGAGCGGGAGAAAGAGAGACCCAGTACTTC.

This chain connects TRBV2 to TRBJ2-1; unclear D gene. V lost 6 bases, J lost 10 bases, and 13 bases lay in between. This CDR3 is built from 12 residues. Germline CDR1 and CDR2: SNHLY and FYNNEI. The CDR3: CASSLGHWEQFF. CDR3 nucleotide sequence: TGTGCCAGCAGCCTGGGTCATTGGGAGCAGTTCTTC.

The chain uses TRBV12-5 and TRBJ1-2; D perhaps matches TRBD1 (5 bases). Between the trimmed V and J ends, which lost 9 bases and 4 bases, there was a span of 21 bases. The CDR3 extends over 15 amino acids. Germline V gives CDR1 LGHNT, CDR2 FRNRAP. The CDR3 reads CASFLLGGSLYGYTF. In DNA form, the CDR3 reads TGTGCTAGCTTTCTCCTGGGGGGTAGCCTCTATGGCTACACCTTC.

This chain joins TRBV6-5 and TRBJ2-7, with 9 bases fitting TRBD2. V was pared by 2 bases and J by 0 bases, with 2 bases of the junction left unmatched. The CDR3 covers 15 residues. CDR1 is MNHEY and CDR2 is SVGAGI in the germline V gene. The DNA of the CDR3 is TGTGCCAGCAGTTACGAGACTAGCGGCTCCTACGAGCAGTACTTC. It specifies CASSYETSGSYEQYF.

This clone was counted between two and nine times. V and J are TRBV11-1 and TRBJ2-6; the D gene could be TRBD1 or TRBD2 (5 bases each). V was trimmed by 5 bases and J by 8 bases, leaving 16 bases between them. CDR3 length equals 15 residues. CDR1 is SGHAT and CDR2 is FQDESV in the germline V gene (reference sequence). The chain's CDR3 is CASSLSGQRTNVLTF. The CDR3 DNA is TGTGCCAGCAGCCTTTCGGGGCAAAGGACCAACGTCCTGACTTTC.